Shown below are 26 T cell receptor beta chains from a single sample sequenced in a study of T cell responses to AZD1222 COVID-19 vaccine. Sequencing was performed with immunoSEQ multiplex PCR; in TCRdb, only in-frame clones are kept and a portion is missing. The repertoire holds approximately 80,000 clones, with around 85% as singletons. The sequenced sample was peripheral blood, obtained 28 days after the second AZD1222 dose. These receptors all come from an adult who received the AZD1222 COVID-19 vaccine.

This chain uses TRBV11-2 with TRBJ2-7; 7 nucleotides line up with TRBD2. The CDR3 is made up of 16 amino acids. V lost 4 bases and J lost 2; bases outside the gene matches: 11. CDR1 and CDR2 (germline): SGHAT, FQNNGV. CDR3 sequence reads: CASSSADSRGAYEQYF. In nucleotides, the CDR3 is TGTGCCAGCAGCTCCGCCGACAGCCGGGGGGCCTACGAGCAGTACTTC.

This clone is a singleton in its sample. The V and J genes are TRBV28 and TRBJ1-6; 8 positions agree with TRBD1. Germline V lookup: CDR1 MDHEN, CDR2 SYDVKM. Trimming removed 3 bases from V and 9 bases from J; junction bases left unmatched: 7. This CDR3 has 15 residues. CDR3 residues: CASSFTQGAGSPLHF. In nucleotides, the CDR3 is TGTGCCAGCAGTTTTACCCAGGGGGCAGGTTCACCCCTCCACTTT.

The CDR3 DNA reads TGTGCCACCAGCAGAGATAGAAGAGGGGGCACTGAAGCTTTCTTT. This codes for CATSRDRRGGTEAFF. This sequence joins TRBV15 and TRBJ1-1; a possible D gene is TRBD1 (6 bases). CDR1 and CDR2 from the germline V gene are LNHNV and YYDKDF (reference sequence). Trimming pared 0 bases from V and 4 bases from J, leaving 12 bases between. The CDR3 runs to 15 residues.

V usage is TRBV7-9 and J usage is TRBJ2-1; unclear D gene. CDR3 length: 10 residues. V lost 8 bases and J 7 bases, leaving 6 bases between the germline ends. Germline-derived CDR1 and CDR2 are SEHNR and FQNEAQ (reference sequence). The CDR3 bases are TGTGCCAGCGCTAGGAATGAGCAGTTCTTC. This encodes CASARNEQFF. The variable domain in full, completed from reference TRBV7-9 and TRBJ2-1, reads DTGVSQNPRHKITKRGQNVTFRCDPISEHNRLYWYRQTLGQGPEFLTYFQNEAQLEKSRLLSDRFSAERPKGSFSTLEIQRTEQGDSAMYLCASARNEQFFGPGTRLTVL.

The genes are TRBV7-6 and TRBJ2-2; 10 bases are shared with TRBD2. The CDR3 is made up of 17 amino acids. Germline CDR1 and CDR2: SGHVS and FNYEAQ. After removal of 1 base from V and 7 bases from J, the junction contained 9 bases not matched to a gene. The chain's CDR3 is CASSLEASGRGGGELFF. For the CDR3, the DNA is TGTGCCAGCAGCTTAGAGGCTAGCGGGAGAGGCGGCGGGGAGCTGTTTTTT.

This rearrangement joins TRBV7-2 to TRBJ1-1; D uncertain. Germline V gene data show CDR1 as SGHTA and CDR2 as FQGNSA. Trimming pared 2 bases from V and 1 base from J, leaving 8 bases between. This CDR3 comprises 14 residues. The CDR3 is CASSLTPGNTEAFF. In DNA form, the CDR3 reads TGTGCCAGCAGCTTAACCCCAGGGAACACTGAAGCTTTCTTT. Looking up the rest from reference TRBV7-2 and TRBJ1-1 gives the full variable domain: GAGVSQSPSNKVTEKGKDVELRCDPISGHTALYWYRQSLGQGLEFLIYFQGNSAPDKSGLPSDRFSAERTGGSVSTLTIQRTQQEDSAVYLCASSLTPGNTEAFFGQGTRLTVV.

This clone showed up just once. J is TRBJ1-4 and V is TRBV27; 10 bases map to TRBD1. This CDR3 is built from 18 residues. Trimming cost V 7 bases and J 0 bases; bases outside gene matches: 11. Germline assignment: CDR1 MNHEY and CDR2 SMNVEV (reference sequence). This CDR3 is CASTHKGQGFSTNEKLFF. CDR3 in DNA: TGTGCCAGCACCCATAAGGGACAGGGGTTTTCAACTAATGAAAAACTGTTTTTT.

This sequence joins TRBV6-1 and TRBJ1-1; weak D call: TRBD1 (5 bases). CDR3 size: 14 residues. Trimming took off 3 bases at V and 10 bases at J, with 18 bases between the two ends. Germline assignment: CDR1 MNHNS and CDR2 SASEGT. CDR3 bases: TGTGCCAGCAGTGAGGGAATTTTGGGGACCGGAGCTTTCTTT. This encodes CASSEGILGTGAFF.

The genes are TRBV30 and TRBJ1-3, with D hard to call. Trimming cost V 0 bases and J 3 bases, with 6 bases left between them. CDR3 length: 13 amino acids. The germline V gene encodes CDR1 GTSNPN and CDR2 SVGIG (reference sequence). In DNA, the CDR3 is TGTGCCTGGAGTGTACTCGATGGAAACACCATATATTTT. Translating it yields CAWSVLDGNTIYF.

The rearrangement links TRBV27 to TRBJ2-6; D may be TRBD1 (5 bases). V lost 5 bases to trimming and J lost 2 bases, with 19 bases between them. Germline CDR1 reads MNHEY; CDR2 reads SMNVEV (reference sequence). There are 18 residues in the CDR3. Here the CDR3 DNA reads TGTGCCAGCAGTACCTACGCCCCGGACATAGCTGGGGCCAACGTCCTGACTTTC. Its protein is CASSTYAPDIAGANVLTF.

The chain employs TRBV28 and TRBJ1-6; 10 bases are a match to TRBD1. CDR1 and CDR2 from the germline V gene are MDHEN and SYDVKM. V lost 2 bases to trimming and J lost 10 bases; unmatched junction nucleotides: 11. The CDR3 sequence is 17 residues long. In DNA, the CDR3 is TGTGCCAGCAGTTTACCTGAACTAGGGACAGGGGACTCACCCCTCCACTTT. Its translation is CASSLPELGTGDSPLHF.

The genes are TRBV28 and TRBJ2-5, with TRBD2 as a possible D gene (7 bases). V lost 3 bases, J lost 4 bases, and 15 bases lay in between. Looked up from germline, CDR1 is MDHEN and CDR2 is SYDVKM. This CDR3 region has 15 residues. CDR3 sequence (DNA): TGTGCCAGCAGTTTGGGGGGGGCGGAGGGAGAGACCCAGTACTTC. Its protein product is CASSLGGAEGETQYF.

The chain links TRBV6-5 to TRBJ2-1; TRBD2 aligns across 10 bases. The J segment lost 5 bases and the V segment lost 7 bases, leaving 2 bases of the junction unmatched. Germline CDR1 and CDR2: MNHEY and SVGAGI. The CDR3 totals 13 residues. The CDR3 reads CASKREGHNEQFF. The DNA for the CDR3 is TGTGCCAGCAAGCGGGAGGGGCACAATGAGCAGTTCTTC.

The chain is built from TRBV18 and TRBJ1-4; no firm D call. V gave up 1 base and J gave up 4 bases, with 4 bases separating them. Looked up from germline, CDR1 is KGHSH and CDR2 is LQKENI. CDR3 length equals 13 residues. CDR3 sequence (DNA): TGTGCCAGCTCACCACAAAGTAATGAAAAACTGTTTTTT. Residues: CASSPQSNEKLFF.

The chain links TRBV19 to TRBJ2-1, with 9 nucleotides matching TRBD1. Germline trimming cut 4 bases from V and 5 bases from J; bases unmatched to any gene: 9. From germline, CDR1 is LNHDA and CDR2 SQIVND (reference sequence). The CDR3 loop spans 16 amino acids. In nucleotides, the CDR3 is TGTGCCAGTAGTACAGCCGGGACAGGGAAAGACAATGAGCAGTTCTTC. Protein product: CASSTAGTGKDNEQFF.

V is TRBV23-1 and J is TRBJ2-7; 7 bases map to TRBD1. TRBV23-1 is labeled an ORF, and its function is uncertain. The CDR3 runs to 19 residues. The V segment lost 2 bases and the J segment 4 bases; nucleotides outside the gene matches: 20. The CDR3 is CASSQPIRRDSSLKYEQYF. Here the CDR3 DNA reads TGCGCCAGCAGTCAACCGATCCGCCGGGACAGTAGTCTGAAATACGAGCAGTACTTC.

The chain has TRBV5-1 and TRBJ2-1, with D maybe TRBD2 (6 bases). Germline V gene data show CDR1 as SGHRS and CDR2 as YFSETQ. The CDR3 is 17 amino acids. Trimming left V 0 bases short and J 6 bases short, with 19 bases between. CDR3 protein: CASSLVSLRGRGNEQFF. DNA of the CDR3: TGCGCCAGCAGCTTGGTCAGCCTGCGGGGTCGTGGCAATGAGCAGTTCTTC.

The chain links TRBV5-3 to TRBJ2-5, with 13 bases lining up with TRBD2. TRBV5-3 carries the ORF label, with uncertain function. The CDR3 is 15 amino acids. Germline trimming cut 4 bases from V and 4 bases from J; bases unmatched to any gene: 4. CDR3: CARSTGLAGRETQYF. CDR3 sequence (DNA): TGTGCCAGAAGCACGGGACTAGCGGGAAGAGAGACCCAGTACTTC.

The chain employs TRBV7-9 and TRBJ2-7, with D unresolved. The CDR3 runs to 13 residues. The V gene lost 2 bases and the J gene lost 2 bases, with 7 bases spanning the gap. Germline V CDR1 and CDR2: SEHNR, FQNEAQ (reference sequence). The CDR3 loop reads CASSLPGPYEQYF. For the CDR3, the DNA is TGTGCCAGCAGCTTACCGGGTCCCTACGAGCAGTACTTC.

The V gene is TRBV12-3 or TRBV12-4, the J gene TRBJ1-1; D call uncertain. The CDR3 covers 13 residues. V was trimmed by 0 bases and J by 0 bases, leaving 2 bases between them. The CDR3 sequence is CASSLALNTEAFF. The CDR3 coding sequence is TGTGCCAGCAGTTTAGCCTTGAACACTGAAGCTTTCTTT.

J is TRBJ1-3 and V is TRBV28; D not certain. With 3 bases removed from V and 0 bases from J, the gap between germline ends came to 12 bases. The CDR3 consists of 16 residues. Germline V gene lookup returns CDR1 MDHEN and CDR2 SYDVKM. CDR3 protein: CASSFRQPSSGNTIYF. The CDR3 DNA sequence: TGTGCCAGCAGTTTTAGGCAGCCGAGCTCTGGAAACACCATATATTTT. The full variable domain, rest sourced from reference TRBV28 and TRBJ1-3, is DVKVTQSSRYLVKRTGEKVFLECVQDMDHENMFWYRQDPGLGLRLIYFSYDVKMKEKGDIPEGYSVSREKKERFSLILESASTNQTSMYLCASSFRQPSSGNTIYFGEGSWLTVV.

The rearrangement joins TRBV29-1 to TRBJ2-5; tentatively, D is TRBD1 (6 bases). CDR1 SQVTM and CDR2 ANQGSEA come from the germline V gene. This CDR3 has 13 amino acids. V lost 7 bases and J lost 3, with 15 bases in between. The CDR3 loop is CSANPRGKETQYF. CDR3 nucleotides: TGCAGCGCCAACCCGAGGGGGAAAGAGACCCAGTACTTC.

The rearrangement uses TRBV30 and TRBJ2-1, with no clear D. This CDR3 spans 12 amino acids. Trimming cost V 0 bases and J 7 bases, with 7 bases left between them. Germline CDR1 GTSNPN, CDR2 SVGIG (reference sequence). Here the CDR3 DNA reads TGTGCCTGGAGTGTTGGGTTTAATGAGCAGTTCTTC. It specifies CAWSVGFNEQFF.

The table lists this clone with a count of one. This chain connects TRBV28 to TRBJ2-7; tentatively, D is TRBD2 (6 bases). V was trimmed by 5 bases and J by 6 bases, leaving 23 bases between them. Looked up from germline, CDR1 is MDHEN and CDR2 is SYDVKM. The CDR3 runs to 16 residues. CDR3 sequence reads: CASSPQAGLQFAEQYF. DNA for the CDR3: TGTGCCAGCAGTCCTCAAGCGGGCCTTCAGTTTGCCGAGCAGTACTTC.

The chain employs TRBV19 and TRBJ1-5; D remains ambiguous. Trimming cost V 7 bases and J 6 bases, with 19 bases left between them. CDR1 and CDR2 from the germline V gene are LNHDA and SQIVND (reference sequence). The CDR3 runs to 15 residues. CDR3 nucleotides: TGTGCCAGTACCCTAGGTGGGCTCGTCGGTCAGCCCCAGCATTTT. It codes for CASTLGGLVGQPQHF.

The rearrangement joins TRBV4-2 to TRBJ2-1; TRBD2 matches 10 bases. Trimming took 0 bases from V and 7 from J; bases not matched to a gene: 6. The CDR3 runs to 16 residues. CDR1 is LGHNA and CDR2 is YNFKEQ in the germline V gene. This CDR3 is CASSQEIETSGNEQFF. The CDR3 DNA follows: TGTGCCAGCAGCCAAGAAATTGAGACTAGCGGGAATGAGCAGTTCTTC.